This T cell receptor (beta chain) appears in the sequencing data of a study of cytomegalovirus exposure and HLA in healthy donors. Study-wide points: Later analysis associated a missense DCLRE1C variant with TCR beta V- and J-gene trimming. Presence/absence analyses rested on an assumption that sequencing depth was roughly uniform across donors. Productive status was seen about 90% or about 30% of the time for most TCR beta V segments in an earlier analysis.

A note on this clone: The antigen is unknown.

A multiplex PCR was run with 60 Vbeta primers and 13 Jbeta primers. Methods used by the authors: Unique TCR beta chains numbered roughly 80 million in a later analysis, with around 11 million shared. Repertoires were generated with immunoSEQ multiplex PCR, while TCRdb's copy carries only in-frame clones and drops some. The DNA gave D and trimming, while V, J and clone size come from that table. The sample carries about 130,000 clones, less than 85% recorded once. With 5 bases clipped from V and 5 bases from J, the junction kept 6 bases outside the gene matches. The CDR3 extends over 15 amino acids. Germline CDR1 and CDR2: SEHNR and FQNEAQ (reference sequence).

This sequence was found in a man aged 30 to 39 in good health and CMV-seronegative. The material sequenced was PBMCs. The V gene is TRBV7-9, the J gene TRBJ1-1; 12 nucleotides agree with TRBD1. CDR3 in DNA: TGTGCCAGCAGCCTGGGACAGGGGGCGTTTACTGAAGCTTTCTTT. Protein sequence: CASSLGQGAFTEAFF.